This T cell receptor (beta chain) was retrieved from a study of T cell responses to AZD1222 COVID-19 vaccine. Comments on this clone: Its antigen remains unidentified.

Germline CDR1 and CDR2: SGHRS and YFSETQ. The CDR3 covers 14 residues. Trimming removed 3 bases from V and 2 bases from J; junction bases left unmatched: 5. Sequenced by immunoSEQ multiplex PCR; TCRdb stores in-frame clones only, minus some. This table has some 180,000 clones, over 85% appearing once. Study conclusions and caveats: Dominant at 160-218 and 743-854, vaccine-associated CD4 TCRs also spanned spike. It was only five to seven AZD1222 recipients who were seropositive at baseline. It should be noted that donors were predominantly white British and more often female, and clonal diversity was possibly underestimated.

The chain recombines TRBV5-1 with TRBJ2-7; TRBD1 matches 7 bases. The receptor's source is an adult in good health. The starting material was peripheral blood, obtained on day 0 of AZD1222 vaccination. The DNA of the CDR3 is TGCGCCAGCAGCTGGTCGGGACAGCCCTACGAGCAGTACTTC. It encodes CASSWSGQPYEQYF.